Listed below are T cell receptor beta chains from one sample, sequenced in a study of regulatory T cells in long-lasting Graves disease. TCRdb itself ran the multiplex PCR reads through MiXCR, one entry per CDR3 protein. The sample lists roughly 560,000 distinct CDR3 sequences; approximately 12% were seen once. These same records also appear under a second study, on T cells in Graves' hyperthyroidism and ophthalmopathy.

This sample comprised peripheral blood mononuclear cells (PBMCs), obtained at new diagnosis, from a patient treated with antithyroid drugs. These receptors were obtained from a woman aged 25-40 years with Graves disease. Both conserved end residues are part of each CDR3. Where a row states a size, it is once, few, many or the class of an expanded clone; other rows omit it.

V gene: TRBV9
clone size: many
J gene: TRBJ1-6
CDR3 protein: CASSVAPGNSPLHF

V gene: TRBV7-9
clone size: NA
J gene: TRBJ1-3
CDR3 protein: CASRPGAEGNTIYF

V gene: TRBV6-1
clone size: few
J gene: TRBJ1-5
CDR3 protein: CASRPTGQGNRPQHF

V gene: TRBV18
clone size: many
J gene: TRBJ1-5
CDR3 protein: CASSSSWTASNQPQHF

V gene: TRBV5-1
clone size: few
J gene: TRBJ2-5
CDR3 protein: CASSTQGAQETQYF

V gene: TRBV18
clone size: NA
J gene: TRBJ1-2
CDR3 protein: CASSPTRGSFFYGYTF

V gene: TRBV5-6
clone size: many
J gene: TRBJ2-7
CDR3 protein: CASSLGPEGSEQYF

V gene: TRBV28
clone size: few
J gene: TRBJ2-3
CDR3 protein: CASSFWRAAITDTQYF

V gene: TRBV27
clone size: many
J gene: TRBJ2-1
CDR3 protein: CASSTRGHEQFF

V gene: TRBV12-3/TRBV12-4
clone size: many
J gene: TRBJ2-7
CDR3 protein: CASSSTGTGGFEQYF

V gene: TRBV28
clone size: many
J gene: TRBJ1-2
CDR3 protein: CASSQSDLRGERSNYGYTF

V gene: TRBV13
clone size: NA
J gene: TRBJ2-7
CDR3 protein: CASSSMPGQGMKEQYF

V gene: TRBV2
clone size: many
J gene: TRBJ2-5
CDR3 protein: CASIGRLYQETQYF

V gene: TRBV7-9
clone size: many
J gene: TRBJ2-5
CDR3 protein: CASSPTGTGSYQETQYF

V gene: TRBV28
clone size: NA
J gene: TRBJ1-6
CDR3 protein: CASSPQGSSYNSPLHF

V gene: TRBV6-6
clone size: many
J gene: TRBJ1-2
CDR3 protein: CASSYSAGGTDYGYTF

V gene: TRBV28
clone size: NA
J gene: TRBJ2-7
CDR3 protein: CASRLSTGLTHEQYF

V gene: TRBV18
clone size: NA
J gene: TRBJ2-1
CDR3 protein: CASFPGVSYNEQFF

V gene: TRBV18
clone size: NA
J gene: TRBJ2-2
CDR3 protein: CASSPRTSGLGELFF

V gene: TRBV18
clone size: many
J gene: TRBJ1-2
CDR3 protein: CASSPWTGDGYTF

V gene: TRBV12-3/TRBV12-4
clone size: many
J gene: TRBJ1-6
CDR3 protein: CASSPQGASNSPLHF

V gene: TRBV7-9
clone size: few
J gene: TRBJ2-3
CDR3 protein: CASSISNLAGKETDTQYF

V gene: TRBV19
clone size: NA
J gene: TRBJ2-1
CDR3 protein: CASSTRGGGNEQFF

V gene: TRBV6-1
clone size: few
J gene: TRBJ2-7
CDR3 protein: CASSRRGDFDEQYF

V gene: TRBV2
clone size: many
J gene: NA
CDR3 protein: CASSPSAGEQETQYF

V gene: TRBV11-2
clone size: many
J gene: TRBJ2-7
CDR3 protein: CASSLAGQGYEQYF

V gene: TRBV4-1
clone size: few
J gene: TRBJ2-7
CDR3 protein: CASSQEGTGVYEQYF

V gene: TRBV20-1
clone size: many
J gene: TRBJ2-7
CDR3 protein: CSARDRRTSGYEQYF